The rows below give T cell receptor beta chains drawn from one sample of a study of T cell therapy after organ transplantation. Their specific antigens are unknown. Method: immunoSEQ multiplex PCR; TCRdb's copy keeps in-frame clones and lacks some. The table has approximately 52,000 clones, around 93% seen once; the top ten hold around 3%. The sequences come from CD8+ T cells from blood, collected before autologous CMV-specific T cell therapy. The receptor source for this set is a human patient who had received a solid organ transplant and had CMV disease. Both conserved end residues are part of each CDR3. The D gene is left open where the match is weak. Not all rows give a size; the values are once, few, many and, for expanded clones, a class.

v_gene	d_gene	j_gene	abundance	CDR3nt	CDR3aa
TRBV5-1	TRBD2	TRBJ2-3	NA	TGCGCCAGCAGCACCGGGACTAGCAGCACAGATACGCAGTATTTT	CASSTGTSSTDTQYF
TRBV15	NA	TRBJ2-4	NA	TGTGCCACGGAGAGGCGTCCAGTTTCCTTCAAAAACATTCAGTACTTC	CATERRPVSFKNIQYF
TRBV19	TRBD2	TRBJ2-1	once	TGTGCCAGTAGTCCTTTAGCGGGAGGGTTCGAGGATGAGCAGTTCTTC	CASSPLAGGFEDEQFF
TRBV19	TRBD1	TRBJ2-7	NA	TGTGCCAGTAGCAGTGGACAGGGGGCCTACGAGCAGTACTTC	CASSSGQGAYEQYF
TRBV11-3	TRBD1	TRBJ2-7	NA	TGTGCCAGCAGCTACGGGGGACAGGGGCTATCCTACGAGCAGTACTTC	CASSYGGQGLSYEQYF
TRBV4-2	TRBD2	TRBJ2-1	NA	TGTGCCAGCAGCCAATACTGGACTAGCGGGGACTCCTACAATGAGCAGTTCTTC	CASSQYWTSGDSYNEQFF
TRBV5-6	NA	TRBJ1-1	once	TGTGCCAGCAGCTTGGCCGGGGGGAACACTGAAGCTTTCTTT	CASSLAGGNTEAFF
TRBV19	TRBD2	TRBJ2-7	NA	TGTGCCAGTAGTTCCACTAGCGGGAGCTCCTACGAGCAGTACTTC	CASSSTSGSSYEQYF
TRBV14	NA	TRBJ2-1	NA	TGTGCCAGCAGCGCTATTACAGGGTGGGCCTACAATGAGCAGTTCTTC	CASSAITGWAYNEQFF
TRBV2	NA	TRBJ2-7	NA	TGTGCCAGCAGACACGGATACGAGCAGTACTTC	CASRHGYEQYF
TRBV7-7	NA	TRBJ1-3	once	TGTGCCAGCAGCTTAGACAGGACGGACACCATATATTTT	CASSLDRTDTIYF
TRBV13	NA	TRBJ2-5	NA	TGTGCCAGCAGCCCATCGGGCAGGCAAGAGACCCAGTACTTC	CASSPSGRQETQYF
TRBV30	NA	TRBJ1-2	NA	TGTGCCTGGAGTGTAGGCCAGGGTTACGGCTACACCTTC	CAWSVGQGYGYTF
TRBV13	TRBD2	TRBJ2-1	NA	TGTGCCAGCAGCTTAAGTACTAGCGGGAGCAATGAGCAGTTCTTC	CASSLSTSGSNEQFF
TRBV7-9	NA	TRBJ2-2	NA	TGTGCCGGAGTGGACAGTTTGAACACCGGGGAGCTGTTTTTT	CAGVDSLNTGELFF
TRBV13	NA	TRBJ1-1	NA	TGTGCCAGCAGCTTAGCCGGGCCCAAAAACACTGAAGCTTTCTTT	CASSLAGPKNTEAFF
TRBV7-9	NA	TRBJ2-7	NA	TGTGCCAGCAGCTTAGCGCCGGGCCGTACCTACGAGCAGTACTTC	CASSLAPGRTYEQYF
TRBV10-3	TRBD1	TRBJ2-7	NA	TGTGCCATCAGTGAGACACCACAGGGGGGTGAGCAGTACTTC	CAISETPQGGEQYF
TRBV18	NA	TRBJ2-7	NA	TGTGCCAGCTCACCACCGGCAGGGGTGGCCTACGAGCAGTACTTC	CASSPPAGVAYEQYF
TRBV6-5	NA	TRBJ1-1	NA	TGTGCCAGCAGTTACTCGGAGGGGAGCACTGAAGCTTTCTTT	CASSYSEGSTEAFF
TRBV27	TRBD2	TRBJ2-1	NA	TGTGCCAGCAGTCCACTGGGGACTAGCGGGAGAAGTGAGCAGTTCTTC	CASSPLGTSGRSEQFF
TRBV5-6	TRBD1	TRBJ1-1	NA	TGTGCCAGCAGCACGTGGACAGGGCTCCTTGAAGCTTTCTTT	CASSTWTGLLEAFF
TRBV30	NA	TRBJ1-2	NA	TGTGCCTGGAGTGTAGAGGGATACGATGGCTACACCTTC	CAWSVEGYDGYTF
TRBV4-3	NA	TRBJ2-6	NA	TGCGCCAGCAGCTTTCTTGGGGGGGCCAACGTCCTGACTTTC	CASSFLGGANVLTF
TRBV6-6	NA	TRBJ1-4	NA	TGTGCCAGCACCCCGTACGTGGGTGAAAAACTGTTTTTT	CASTPYVGEKLFF
TRBV29-1	NA	TRBJ2-7	NA	TGCAGCGTTGAACGGGGCCCCAACTACGAGCAGTACTTC	CSVERGPNYEQYF
TRBV30	NA	TRBJ2-1	NA	TGTGCCTGGGCCCGGACAAACTCCTACAATGAGCAGTTCTTC	CAWARTNSYNEQFF
TRBV5-4	NA	TRBJ1-1	NA	TGTGCCAGCAGCTTGAGGATAGCGGACACTGAAGCTTTCTTT	CASSLRIADTEAFF
TRBV6-5	NA	TRBJ1-1	NA	TGTGCCAGCAGTTACTTCTTCGGGACTAAAGCTTTCTTT	CASSYFFGTKAFF
TRBV10-1	NA	TRBJ1-2	NA	TGCGCCAGCAGTGGGCCCCGGGGCTATGGCTACACCTTC	CASSGPRGYGYTF
TRBV2	TRBD2	TRBJ2-3	NA	TGTGCCAGCGTAGTTGGTGGCGGGAGCCAAGATACGCAGTATTTT	CASVVGGGSQDTQYF
TRBV15	NA	TRBJ1-2	NA	TGTGCCACCAGCAGAGATCTCCTCCTGGCTGCTAACTATGGCTACACCTTC	CATSRDLLLAANYGYTF
TRBV19	NA	TRBJ2-1	NA	TGTGCCAGTACCGCGGGACTGGTAAATGAGCAGTTCTTC	CASTAGLVNEQFF
TRBV29-1	NA	TRBJ2-2	NA	TGCAGCGTTGAAGATCCCGAGGACACCGGGGAGCTGTTTTTT	CSVEDPEDTGELFF
TRBV9	NA	TRBJ1-1	few	TGTGCCAGCAGCCCTTCCTCGGGGGTCGTGATAACTGAAGCTTTCTTT	CASSPSSGVVITEAFF
TRBV13	NA	TRBJ2-7	NA	TGTGCCAGCAGCTTAAGCCCGAATCAGCGGCACGAGCAGTACTTC	CASSLSPNQRHEQYF
TRBV4-1	TRBD2	TRBJ2-7	NA	TGCGCCAGCAGCCAAGAGTGGGAGGGTACCTACGAGCAGTACTTC	CASSQEWEGTYEQYF
TRBV19	NA	TRBJ2-5	NA	TGTGCCACCGGGGAGCAGGGAACGTCGGAGCAGTACTTC	CATGEQGTSEQYF
TRBV19	TRBD2	TRBJ2-7	NA	TGTGCCAGTAGTCTAACTAGCGGGAGCTCCTACGAGCAGTACTTC	CASSLTSGSSYEQYF
TRBV27	NA	TRBJ1-1	NA	TGTGCCAGCAGTAAACAAAGAGGGGGGTCGGGGAACACTGAAGCTTTCTTT	CASSKQRGGSGNTEAFF
TRBV6-6	NA	TRBJ2-1	NA	TGTGCCAGCAGTTTATCGGGGAACTACAATGAGCAGTTCTTC	CASSLSGNYNEQFF
TRBV9	TRBD2	TRBJ2-3	NA	TGTGCCAGCAGCCTAGGACTAGCGGGAGACCCTAGCACAGATACGCAGTATTTT	CASSLGLAGDPSTDTQYF
TRBV19	NA	TRBJ1-2	NA	TGTGCCAGTAGTATAGATTTGGAGCCAACGGGCGGCTACACCTTC	CASSIDLEPTGGYTF
TRBV7-3	NA	TRBJ1-1	NA	TGTGCCAGCAGTTACGACCCCCGGGGGGGGTGGACTGAAGCTTTCTTT	CASSYDPRGGWTEAFF
TRBV19	NA	TRBJ2-1	NA	TGTGCCAGTAGTATAGACCTAGAAGGTGAGCAGTTCTTC	CASSIDLEGEQFF
TRBV15	TRBD2	TRBJ2-6	NA	TGTGCCACCACCAGAGGCCTACTAGCGGGAGGCTCTGGGGCCAACGTCCTGACTTTC	CATTRGLLAGGSGANVLTF
TRBV27	TRBD1	TRBJ2-1	NA	TGTGCCAGCAGTACCAGGACAGGGGTTCCGTTCTTC	CASSTRTGVPFF
TRBV15	TRBD2	TRBJ2-7	NA	TGTGCCACCAGCAGGCCGGGGGAGGGCGAGCAGTACTTC	CATSRPGEGEQYF
TRBV7-8	TRBD2	TRBJ2-7	NA	TGTGCCAGCAGCCCACGACTAGCCGGACCCGAAGCCTACGAGCAGTACTTC	CASSPRLAGPEAYEQYF
TRBV15	NA	TRBJ2-7	NA	TGTGCCACCAGCAGAGGGTCACCCAGCCGGGAATCCTACGAGCAGTACTTC	CATSRGSPSRESYEQYF
TRBV6-5	NA	TRBJ1-5	NA	TGTGCCAGCAGTCCAGGGGAATTAGTTCAGCCCCAGCATTTT	CASSPGELVQPQHF